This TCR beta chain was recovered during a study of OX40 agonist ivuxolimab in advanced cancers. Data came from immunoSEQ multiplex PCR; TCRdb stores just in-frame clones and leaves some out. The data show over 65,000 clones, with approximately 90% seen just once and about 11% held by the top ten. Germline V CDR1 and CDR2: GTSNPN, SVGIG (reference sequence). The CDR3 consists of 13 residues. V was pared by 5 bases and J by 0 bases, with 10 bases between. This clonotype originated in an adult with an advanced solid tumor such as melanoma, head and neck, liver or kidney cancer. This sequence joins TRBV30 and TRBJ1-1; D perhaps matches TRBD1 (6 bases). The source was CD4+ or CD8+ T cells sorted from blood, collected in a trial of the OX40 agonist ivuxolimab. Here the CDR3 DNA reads TGTGCCTGGGAACAGGGCTTGAACACTGAAGCTTTCTTT. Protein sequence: CAWEQGLNTEAFF. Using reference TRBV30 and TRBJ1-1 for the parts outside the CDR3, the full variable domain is SQTIHQWPATLVQPVGSPLSLECTVEGTSNPNLYWYRQAAGRGLQLLFYSVGIGQISSEVPQNLSASRPQDRQFILSSKKLLLSDSGFYLCAWEQGLNTEAFFGQGTRLTVV.